What follows are 11 T cell receptor beta chains derived from one specimen sequenced in a study of blood T cell repertoires in COVID-19. Only in-frame clones appear in the TCRdb table, and some are missing; sequencing was by immunoSEQ multiplex PCR. The sample records roughly 140,000 clones, approximately 84% being singletons. The specimen sequenced was peripheral blood. Receptor source: a human donor in a cohort sampled during active COVID-19.

The V call is TRBV7-9, the J call TRBJ2-1; a possible D gene is TRBD1 (7 bases). Per the germline V gene, CDR1 is SEHNR and CDR2 is FQNEAQ (reference sequence). V was pared by 1 base and J by 4 bases, with 23 bases between. The CDR3 contains 19 residues. Here the CDR3 reads CASSLGGDSDSYSYNEQFF. The CDR3 DNA is TGTGCCAGCAGCTTAGGGGGGGACAGCGATTCCTATTCGTACAATGAGCAGTTCTTC.

The V call is TRBV27, the J call TRBJ1-4; TRBD1 agrees at 9 bases. Germline loops: CDR1 MNHEY, CDR2 SMNVEV (reference sequence). Trimming at V came to 6 bases and at J to 3 bases, leaving 8 bases not matched to a gene. The CDR3 is made up of 16 amino acids. The DNA for the CDR3 is TGTGCCAGCAGACCCGACAGGGGGTGGGCTAATGAAAAACTGTTTTTT. Its translation: CASRPDRGWANEKLFF. Combining the CDR3 with reference TRBV27 and TRBJ1-4 gives the whole variable domain EAQVTQNPRYLITVTGKKLTVTCSQNMNHEYMSWYRQDPGLGLRQIYYSMNVEVTDKGDVPEGYKVSRKEKRNFPLILESPSPNQTSLYFCASRPDRGWANEKLFFGSGTQLSVL.

This clone was recorded only once. The gene calls are TRBV6-5 and TRBJ1-1; D gene unclear. This CDR3 region has 12 residues. The germline gives CDR1 MNHEY, CDR2 SVGAGI. Trimming removed 8 bases from V and 2 bases from J, with 9 bases in between. The CDR3 reads CASANINTEAFF. The CDR3 DNA reads as TGTGCCAGCGCCAACATAAACACTGAAGCTTTCTTT.

The chain carries TRBV7-2 and TRBJ1-3, with unresolved D. The germline gives CDR1 SGHTA, CDR2 FQGNSA. The germline V and J ends were trimmed by 5 bases and 4 bases, with 6 bases remaining between them. This CDR3 has 12 residues. CDR3 sequence: CASSPRGNTIYF. The DNA for the CDR3 is TGTGCCAGCAGCCCCAGGGGAAACACCATATATTTT. The variable domain in full, completed from reference TRBV7-2 and TRBJ1-3, reads GAGVSQSPSNKVTEKGKDVELRCDPISGHTALYWYRQSLGQGLEFLIYFQGNSAPDKSGLPSDRFSAERTGGSVSTLTIQRTQQEDSAVYLCASSPRGNTIYFGEGSWLTVV.

The CDR3 reads CASSQDPPWARDEQYF. The CDR3 DNA is TGTGCCAGCAGCCAAGATCCGCCCTGGGCGAGGGACGAGCAGTACTTC. V is TRBV14 and J is TRBJ2-7; D perhaps matches TRBD2 (5 bases). CDR3 length: 16 amino acids. The germline CDR1 and CDR2 sequences are SGHDN and FVKESK. Trimming cost V 0 bases and J 5 bases, with 17 bases left between them.

The rearrangement links TRBV19 to TRBJ2-1; TRBD2 is a possible D gene (7 bases). This CDR3 spans 13 amino acids. Trimming left V 6 bases short and J 9 bases short, with 15 bases between. Germline values: CDR1 LNHDA, CDR2 SQIVND (reference sequence). CDR3 amino acids: CASSVKGGLEQFF. The CDR3 bases are TGTGCCAGTAGCGTCAAGGGGGGGCTTGAGCAGTTCTTC.

A few counts support this clone. The chain joins TRBV5-1 to TRBJ1-1; the D gene is possibly TRBD1 (5 bases). The CDR3 runs 14 residues. Germline CDR1 is SGHRS and CDR2 is YFSETQ. Trimming stripped 4 bases from V and 1 base from J, with 11 bases between. CDR3 nucleotide sequence: TGCGCCAGCAGCCTTACTACAGGGAACACTGAAGCTTTCTTT. It is translated as CASSLTTGNTEAFF.

This clone has more than one count but fewer than ten. This rearrangement joins TRBV19 to TRBJ1-1, with D possibly TRBD1 on 5 matching bases. This CDR3 spans 10 amino acids. The V gene's germline CDR1 is LNHDA and CDR2 SQIVND (reference sequence). V lost 8 bases, J lost 10 bases, and 11 bases lay in between. The CDR3 loop reads CASGALTAFF. CDR3 DNA sequence: TGTGCCAGTGGGGCTCTCACAGCTTTCTTT.

This chain connects TRBV5-1 to TRBJ2-1; D unclear. Germline V gives CDR1 SGHRS, CDR2 YFSETQ. V shed 2 bases and J shed 6 bases, with 12 bases lying between them. The length of the CDR3 is 14 residues. The CDR3 spells CASSFDMLPNEQFF. Here the CDR3 DNA reads TGCGCCAGCAGCTTCGACATGCTCCCCAATGAGCAGTTCTTC.

The J gene is TRBJ1-2, the V gene TRBV3-1 (or the pseudogene TRBV3-2); 8 bases fit TRBD1. With V trimmed by 3 bases and J by 8 bases, 2 bases remained unmatched. The germline gives CDR1 LGHDT, CDR2 YNNKEL (reference sequence). The CDR3 totals 12 residues. CDR3 in amino acids: CASSQDREGYTF. In DNA, the CDR3 is TGTGCCAGCAGCCAGGACAGGGAGGGCTACACCTTC.

This clone was observed many times. V and J are TRBV6-2 or TRBV6-3 and TRBJ2-2; the match to TRBD2 covers 12 bases. CDR1 is MNHEY and CDR2 is SVGEGT in the germline V gene. V lost 4 bases, J lost 6 bases, and 9 bases stayed unmatched. This CDR3 is 17 amino acids long. The CDR3 loop reads CASSSLAGGRRAGELFF. The CDR3 DNA is TGTGCCAGCAGTTCTCTAGCGGGGGGGCGAAGAGCCGGGGAGCTGTTTTTT.